These 9 T cell receptor beta chains originate from one sample sequenced in a study of blood T cell repertoires in COVID-19. The table came from immunoSEQ multiplex PCR; TCRdb's copy has only in-frame clones and leaves some out. Found here are about 190,000 clones, about 85% of them singletons; the top ten hold about 20%. Sequencing was performed on peripheral blood. These receptors came from a human donor in a cohort sampled during active COVID-19.

This clone was counted a single time. This chain uses TRBV3-1 (or the pseudogene TRBV3-2) with TRBJ1-2, with a possible D match to TRBD1 (5 bases). This CDR3 has 15 amino acids. CDR1 LGHDT and CDR2 YNNKEL come from the germline V gene (reference sequence). The V end was cut by 3 bases, the J end by 6 bases, with 17 bases between. Written as DNA, the CDR3 is TGTGCCAGCAGCCAGGCTCAGGGATCGGTCGATGGCTACACCTTC. It codes for CASSQAQGSVDGYTF.

This chain links TRBV6-5 with TRBJ1-2; 7 bases map to TRBD1. Per germline, CDR1 MNHEY and CDR2 SVGAGI. V trimming: 4 bases; J trimming: 4 bases; junction bases outside the gene matches: 3. The CDR3 extends over 13 amino acids. The CDR3 DNA sequence: TGTGCCAGCAGTTTGTCAGGGGGCTATGGCTACACCTTC. This sequence encodes CASSLSGGYGYTF.

The V call is TRBV3-1 (or the pseudogene TRBV3-2), the J call TRBJ1-6; maybe TRBD1 (6 bases). CDR3 length: 14 residues. The germline CDR1 and CDR2 sequences are LGHDT and YNNKEL (reference sequence). V was cut by 4 bases and J by 7 bases, with 11 bases left in between. The CDR3 DNA follows: TGTGCCAGCAGCCCGGCAGGGGTGAATTCACCCCTCCACTTT. Protein: CASSPAGVNSPLHF.

The chain combines TRBV15 with TRBJ2-7; 11 bases are shared with TRBD1. V lost 4 bases to trimming and J lost 6 bases; unmatched junction nucleotides: 2. There are 13 residues in the CDR3. Germline lookup yields CDR1 LNHNV and CDR2 YYDKDF (reference sequence). CDR3: CATSKDRGREQYF. CDR3 DNA sequence: TGTGCCACCAGCAAGGACAGGGGGCGCGAGCAGTACTTC.

The V gene is TRBV27, the J gene TRBJ2-1, with 9 bases identical to TRBD2. V dropped 10 bases and J dropped 6; count of bases not matched to a gene: 10. The CDR3 has 14 residues. Looked up from germline, CDR1 is MNHEY and CDR2 is SMNVEV (reference sequence). This chain's CDR3 is CANKGSGSVNEQFF. In DNA form, the CDR3 reads TGTGCCAATAAGGGTAGCGGGAGCGTCAATGAGCAGTTCTTC.

The chain has TRBV10-1 and TRBJ2-7, with D tentatively TRBD1 (6 bases). Germline V gene sequence: CDR1 WNHNN, CDR2 SYGVQD (reference sequence). V was pared by 5 bases and J by 3 bases, with 23 bases between. CDR3 length equals 17 residues. This CDR3 reads CASSTGQSSAPFYEQYV. CDR3 in DNA: TGCGCCAGCAGTACAGGACAGTCTTCGGCTCCGTTCTACGAGCAGTACGTC.

This clone occurred once. The chain carries TRBV19 and TRBJ2-1; 10 nucleotides line up with TRBD2. The CDR3 is 15 amino acids. V lost 1 base to trimming and J lost 8 bases; unmatched junction nucleotides: 5. The V gene's germline CDR1 is LNHDA and CDR2 SQIVND (reference sequence). CDR3 loop: CASSIGLAGADEQFF. As DNA, the CDR3 is TGTGCCAGTAGTATAGGTCTAGCGGGAGCAGATGAGCAGTTCTTC.

This chain joins TRBV18 and TRBJ1-2; 7 bases line up with TRBD1. Per the germline V gene, CDR1 is KGHSH and CDR2 is LQKENI. The CDR3 totals 16 residues. V lost 4 bases and J lost 4; bases outside the gene matches: 12. The CDR3 here is CASSLSAGQNIYGYTF. Here the CDR3 DNA reads TGTGCCAGCTCACTGAGTGCGGGACAGAATATCTATGGCTACACCTTC.

The chain joins TRBV30 to TRBJ1-4; possibly TRBD1 for D (6 bases). CDR1 is GTSNPN and CDR2 is SVGIG in the germline V gene (reference sequence). This CDR3 has 14 amino acids. V was shortened by 4 bases and J by 4 bases, with 13 bases between the two germline ends. The CDR3 loop is CAWKSGAGNEKLFF. CDR3 DNA sequence: TGTGCCTGGAAATCAGGGGCCGGTAATGAAAAACTGTTTTTT.